This T cell receptor (beta chain) emerged from a study of CD8+ T cells in alopecia areata. For the study at large: Patients took tofacitinib for 6 to 18 months, followed by 6 drug-free months.

Sequencing relied on a cDNA template that was reverse transcribed from extracted RNA. Repertoires were generated with immunoSEQ multiplex PCR, while TCRdb's copy carries only in-frame clones and drops some. The sample yields roughly 250,000 clones, under 70% seen once. In germline, CDR1 is SEHNR, CDR2 FQNEAQ (reference sequence). V lost 3 bases to trimming and J lost 14 bases, with 13 bases between them. The CDR3 has 12 residues. Researchers gathered lesional scalp punch biopsies and peripheral blood from patients with alopecia areata. T lymphocytes (CD4+ and CD8+) were sorted from PBMCs. This TCR was sampled from a human donor with alopecia areata. The sequencing here drew on CD4+ T cells sorted from blood, taken at week 0. The chain couples TRBV7-9 to TRBJ1-4, with D possibly being TRBD1 (5 bases). DNA of the CDR3: TGTGCCAGCAGCTTCAGGGAGACGGGTCTGTTTTTT. This sequence encodes CASSFRETGLFF. The variable domain in full, completed from reference TRBV7-9 and TRBJ1-4, reads DTGVSQNPRHKITKRGQNVTFRCDPISEHNRLYWYRQTLGQGPEFLTYFQNEAQLEKSRLLSDRFSAERPKGSFSTLEIQRTEQGDSAMYLCASSFRETGLFFGSGTQLSVL.